This T cell receptor (beta chain) was recovered during a study of blood T cell repertoires in COVID-19. Measured with immunoSEQ multiplex PCR; TCRdb has only the in-frame clones, and not every one. Of about 440,000 clones in the sample, less than 95% were seen once. Recovered status in Cohort 3 required two negative PCRs, clearance, or symptom resolution. The CDR3 extends over 14 amino acids. Germline values: CDR1 LGHDT, CDR2 YNNKEL (reference sequence). Trimming stripped 1 base from V and 9 bases from J, with 10 bases between. This sequence originates from a man aged 18 to 30 who had recovered from COVID-19. The source material was PBMCs or T cells enriched from blood (not recorded which). The V and J genes are TRBV3-1 (or the pseudogene TRBV3-2) and TRBJ1-6; possible D gene TRBD1, 5 bases. The CDR3 sequence is CASSQVRGGSPLHF. In DNA, the CDR3 is TGTGCCAGCAGCCAAGTGCGGGGGGGTTCACCCCTCCACTTT.